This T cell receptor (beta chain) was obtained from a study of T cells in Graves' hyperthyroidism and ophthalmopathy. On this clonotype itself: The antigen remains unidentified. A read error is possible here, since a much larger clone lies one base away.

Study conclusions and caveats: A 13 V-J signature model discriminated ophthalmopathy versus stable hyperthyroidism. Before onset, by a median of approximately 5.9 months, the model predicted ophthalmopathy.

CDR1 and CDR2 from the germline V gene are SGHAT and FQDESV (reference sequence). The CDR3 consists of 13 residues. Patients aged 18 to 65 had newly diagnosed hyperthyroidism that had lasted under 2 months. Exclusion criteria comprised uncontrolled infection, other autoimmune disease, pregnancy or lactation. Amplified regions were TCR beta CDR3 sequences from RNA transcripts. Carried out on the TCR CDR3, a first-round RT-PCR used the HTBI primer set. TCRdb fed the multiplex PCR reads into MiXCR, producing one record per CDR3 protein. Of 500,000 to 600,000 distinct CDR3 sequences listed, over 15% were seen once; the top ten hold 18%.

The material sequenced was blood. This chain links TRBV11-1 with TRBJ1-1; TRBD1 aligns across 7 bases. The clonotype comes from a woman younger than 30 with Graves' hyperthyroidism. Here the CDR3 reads CASSYDREIEASF. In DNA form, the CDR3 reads TGTGCCAGCAGCTATGACAGGGAAATTGAAGCTTCCTTT.